The 30 T cell receptor beta chains given below trace back to one sample, sequenced in a study of CD8+CD57+ T cells in acquired aplastic anemia. The patients chosen for sequencing had shown expansion of CD8+CD57+ cells (detected by flow cytometry). Template material for TCR beta VDJ and CDR3 profiling consisted of genomic DNA. TCRdb re-called the reads with MiXCR, one entry per CDR3 protein. This sample has approximately 59,000 distinct CDR3 sequences, with approximately 54% found just once. The specimen was sorted CD4+, CD8+, or CD8+CD57+ T cells (not recorded which) from PBMCs. These receptor sequences come from a human donor with aplastic anemia.

The genes are TRBV7-6 and TRBJ2-7; 9 bases are a match to TRBD1. Per germline, CDR1 SGHVS and CDR2 FNYEAQ. The CDR3 loop spans 15 amino acids. V trimming: 2 bases; J trimming: 4 bases; junction bases outside the gene matches: 6. The CDR3 bases are TGTGCCAGCAGCTTACATCCAGGACAGGGGTACGAGCAGTACTTC. It translates to CASSLHPGQGYEQYF.

The chain has TRBV7-9 and TRBJ1-6; D is perhaps TRBD1 (5 bases). Germline loops: CDR1 SEHNR, CDR2 FQNEAQ (reference sequence). This CDR3 spans 12 amino acids. Trimming shortened V by 7 bases and J by 8 bases, and 9 bases separated the two germline ends. The CDR3 spells CASKRGDSPLHF. The CDR3 DNA is TGTGCCAGCAAGCGAGGGGATTCACCCCTCCACTTT.

This chain connects TRBV19 to TRBJ2-3; weak D call: TRBD2 (5 bases). Germline-derived CDR1 and CDR2 are LNHDA and SQIVND (reference sequence). The V and J ends lost 11 bases and 2 bases respectively, with 11 bases between them. The CDR3 spans 12 residues. CDR3 residues: CAPSGYTDTQYF. The CDR3 DNA reads TGTGCCCCCAGCGGCTACACAGATACGCAGTATTTT.

V and J are TRBV14 and TRBJ1-6; unclear D gene. Germline V lookup: CDR1 SGHDN, CDR2 FVKESK. V was shortened by 6 bases and J by 7 bases, with 7 bases between the two germline ends. The CDR3 is made up of 12 amino acids. The CDR3 DNA reads as TGTGCCAGCAGACGGGCGAATTCACCCCTCCACTTT. The encoded protein is CASRRANSPLHF.

This clonotype was seen more than once but under ten times. One end of the junction fails to match germline, which may point to a read error. The V and J genes are TRBV18 and TRBJ2-3, with D tentatively TRBD1 (6 bases). Germline V CDR1 and CDR2: KGHSH, LQKENI. This CDR3 is 18 amino acids long. The CDR3 protein is CASSPQFPGQEHTDTQYF. Here the CDR3 DNA reads TGTGCCAGCTCCCCACAATTTCCGGGACAAGAGCACACAGATACGCAGTATTTT.

The rearrangement joins TRBV25-1 to TRBJ1-2, with a weak D call TRBD1 (6 bases). The CDR3 extends over 14 amino acids. The V end lost 4 bases, the J end lost 4 bases, and 13 bases lay between the germline ends. Germline loops: CDR1 MGHDK, CDR2 SYGVNS. The CDR3 DNA is TGTGCCAGCAGTGCTATACAGGGACTCTATGGCTACACCTTC. It codes for CASSAIQGLYGYTF.

This chain connects TRBV19 to TRBJ2-3; D is ambiguous. Trimming stripped 3 bases from V and 3 bases from J, with 7 bases between. This CDR3 contains 13 residues. Germline V CDR1 and CDR2: LNHDA, SQIVND (reference sequence). CDR3 amino acids: CASSILGTDTQYF. CDR3 coding DNA: TGTGCCAGTAGTATCCTAGGAACAGATACGCAGTATTTT.

Many counts were recorded for this clonotype. The rearrangement joins TRBV5-6 to TRBJ2-7; 7 nucleotides align to TRBD1. The CDR3 is made up of 15 amino acids. The trim removed 4 bases at V and 0 bases at J, leaving 7 bases unmatched. Germline V gene data show CDR1 as SGHDT and CDR2 as YYEEEE. This CDR3 is CASSLGTAVSYEQYV. The CDR3, as DNA: TGTGCCAGCAGCCTTGGGACAGCGGTCTCCTACGAGCAGTACGTC.

Note on this clonotype: A read error may produce the germline difference seen at one junction end. This chain links TRBV5-4 with TRBJ2-7; 10 bases align to TRBD2. Germline CDR1 is SGHNT and CDR2 is YYREEE (reference sequence). CDR3 length: 15 amino acids. The CDR3 reads CASSLSASGGYEQHF. In DNA form, the CDR3 reads TGTGCCAGCAGCCTTAGCGCTAGCGGGGGCTACGAGCAGCACTTC.

A word on this clonotype: The junction does not match germline at one end; this may be a read error. This chain uses TRBV2 with TRBJ1-6; the D gene is possibly TRBD1 (5 bases). The germline CDR1 and CDR2 sequences are SNHLY and FYNNEI. The CDR3 length is 18 residues. This CDR3 reads CASSVATEGRSYNPPLHF. The CDR3 coding sequence is TGTGCCAGCAGCGTAGCGACAGAGGGCCGCTCCTATAATCCACCCCTCCACTTT.

This clonotype was observed at least ten times. The rearrangement uses TRBV6-1 and TRBJ1-2; weak D call: TRBD1 (5 bases). Per germline, CDR1 MNHNS and CDR2 SASEGT. The CDR3 spans 15 residues. V gave up 2 bases and J gave up 3 bases, with 13 bases separating them. This CDR3 is CASSEWGSRHYGYTF. The DNA of the CDR3 is TGTGCCAGCAGTGAATGGGGCAGCCGACACTATGGCTACACCTTC.

This clonotype showed up many times. The chain combines TRBV12-3 or TRBV12-4 with TRBJ1-1, with unresolved D. This CDR3 is built from 15 residues. Trimming stripped 6 bases from V and 1 base from J, with 15 bases between. The CDR3 sequence is CASRSPGGWNTEAFF. CDR3 nucleotide sequence: TGTGCCAGCAGATCTCCGGGAGGGTGGAACACTGAAGCTTTCTTT.

The chain couples TRBV10-3 to TRBJ1-6, with D uncertain. Germline V gives CDR1 ENHRY, CDR2 SYGVKD. The CDR3 consists of 13 residues. V was shortened by 2 bases and J by 14 bases, with 13 bases between the two germline ends. The CDR3 loop is CAISEGGNWALHF. CDR3 DNA sequence: TGTGCCATCAGTGAGGGAGGAAATTGGGCCCTCCACTTT.

Relative to its sample, this clonotype is medium-sized. The gene calls are TRBV7-2 and TRBJ2-1; D is unclear. The germline V and J ends were trimmed by 2 bases and 8 bases, with 10 bases remaining between them. CDR1 and CDR2 (germline): SGHTA, FQGNSA. This CDR3 region has 13 residues. CDR3 region: CASSLFPSDEQFF. The CDR3 region has the DNA TGTGCCAGCAGCTTATTCCCCTCGGATGAGCAGTTCTTC.

The sample holds one count of this clonotype. The chain combines TRBV20-1 with TRBJ2-1; 7 bases line up with TRBD2. The CDR3 spans 15 residues. V gave up 8 bases and J gave up 3 bases; unmatched junction bases: 13. Germline CDR1 reads DFQATT; CDR2 reads SNEGSKA (reference sequence). CDR3 protein: CSTNRLAGDYNEQFF. The CDR3 DNA follows: TGCAGTACGAATCGACTGGCGGGAGACTACAATGAGCAGTTCTTC.

This clonotype is termed medium-sized. The rearrangement joins TRBV9 to TRBJ1-2; D is unclear. Between the trimmed V and J ends, which lost 3 bases and 8 bases, there was a span of 8 bases. CDR1 is SGDLS and CDR2 is YYNGEE in the germline V gene. The CDR3 loop spans 11 amino acids. The CDR3 spells CASSATRGYTF. CDR3 nucleotide sequence: TGTGCCAGCAGCGCCACCAGGGGCTACACCTTC.

This clonotype was found many times. CDR3 DNA sequence: TGTGCCAGCAGAACGAATGAGCAGTTCTTC. It translates to CASRTNEQFF. The chain couples TRBV6-1 to TRBJ2-1, with D hard to call. There are 10 residues in the CDR3. V was clipped by 6 bases and J by 7 bases, with 4 bases between them. CDR1 MNHNS and CDR2 SASEGT come from the germline V gene.

There are many counts of this clonotype. V usage is TRBV7-2 and J usage is TRBJ2-7, with TRBD2 matching 12 bases. CDR3 size: 16 residues. V gave up 5 bases and J gave up 0 bases; unmatched junction bases: 5. Germline V gene sequence: CDR1 SGHTA, CDR2 FQGNSA. In DNA, the CDR3 is TGTGCCAGCAGCGCTACTAGCGGGGGGACCTCCTACGAGCAGTACTTC. This sequence encodes CASSATSGGTSYEQYF.

The chain uses TRBV6-1 and TRBJ2-7; 8 nucleotides agree with TRBD1. CDR3 length equals 16 residues. J lost 6 bases, V lost 6 bases, and 16 bases had no gene match. Germline V gene lookup returns CDR1 MNHNS and CDR2 SASEGT. The CDR3 nucleotides are TGTGCCAGCAGACCTAGAGGTCAGGGGGCGCAAGTCGAGCAGTACTTC. This codes for CASRPRGQGAQVEQYF.

In this sample, this clonotype is medium-sized. This chain uses TRBV7-6 with TRBJ2-7; TRBD1 aligns across 7 bases. Germline CDR1 reads SGHVS; CDR2 reads FNYEAQ. V gave up 5 bases and J gave up 2 bases; unmatched junction bases: 9. The CDR3 is made up of 15 amino acids. CDR3 sequence (DNA): TGTGCCAGCAGCCTGAGACAGGGTAGGACCTACGAGCAGTACTTC. It encodes CASSLRQGRTYEQYF.

This clonotype was detected many times. This chain links TRBV15 with TRBJ1-2, with D possibly matching TRBD1 (6 bases). Trimming shortened V by 5 bases and J by 5 bases, and 18 bases separated the two germline ends. Germline CDR1 is LNHNV and CDR2 is YYDKDF (reference sequence). The CDR3 runs 15 residues. As DNA, the CDR3 is TGTGCCACCAGCCCGAAGGGGGGTTCGGGGTATGGCTACACCTTC. Translation: CATSPKGGSGYGYTF.

The CDR3 spells CAISESSGVGETQYF. The CDR3 DNA follows: TGTGCCATCAGTGAGTCGTCCGGGGTCGGAGAGACCCAGTACTTC. This chain connects TRBV10-3 to TRBJ2-5; perhaps TRBD2 as D (5 bases). The germline V gene encodes CDR1 ENHRY and CDR2 SYGVKD. There are 15 residues in the CDR3. Between the trimmed V and J ends, which lost 0 bases and 4 bases, there was a span of 12 bases.

V and J are TRBV10-3 and TRBJ1-2, with D maybe TRBD1 (5 bases). Germline V lookup: CDR1 ENHRY, CDR2 SYGVKD. The CDR3 loop spans 12 amino acids. V gave up 8 bases and J gave up 8 bases, with 15 bases separating them. Here the CDR3 reads CAIRGGEKGYTF. DNA for the CDR3: TGTGCCATCCGGGGGGGAGAAAAGGGCTACACCTTC.

The V call is TRBV7-7, the J call TRBJ1-1, with no clear D. This CDR3 comprises 13 residues. Germline CDR1 SSHAT, CDR2 FNYEAQ (reference sequence). V lost 2 bases and J 4 bases, leaving 8 bases between the germline ends. As DNA, the CDR3 is TGTGCCAGCAGCTTAAAGCAAGGCACTGAAGCTTTCTTT. Its protein product is CASSLKQGTEAFF.

There are many counts of this clonotype. The chain couples TRBV7-9 to TRBJ1-5, with D possibly TRBD1 on 5 matching bases. The CDR3 runs to 14 residues. Looked up from germline, CDR1 is SEHNR and CDR2 is FQNEAQ (reference sequence). V dropped 3 bases and J dropped 1 base, with 7 bases sitting between them. In DNA form, the CDR3 reads TGTGCCAGCAGCTTCGCAGGGAGCAATCAGCCCCAGCATTTT. Translated: CASSFAGSNQPQHF. The full variable domain, in which reference TRBV7-9 and TRBJ1-5 provide the parts outside the CDR3, is DTGVSQNPRHKITKRGQNVTFRCDPISEHNRLYWYRQTLGQGPEFLTYFQNEAQLEKSRLLSDRFSAERPKGSFSTLEIQRTEQGDSAMYLCASSFAGSNQPQHFGDGTRLSIL.

In this sample, this clonotype turned up many times. This chain connects TRBV6-5 to TRBJ2-7, with TRBD1 matching over 7 bases. V lost 0 bases and J lost 4; bases outside the gene matches: 9. CDR1 is MNHEY and CDR2 is SVGAGI in the germline V gene. The CDR3 totals 16 residues. CDR3: CASSYSMGQTEYEQYF. The CDR3 nucleotides read TGTGCCAGCAGTTACTCGATGGGACAGACCGAGTACGAGCAGTACTTC.

The chain employs TRBV15 and TRBJ2-1; the match to TRBD1 covers 9 bases. V was pared by 2 bases and J by 9 bases, with 8 bases of the junction left unmatched. The germline V gene encodes CDR1 LNHNV and CDR2 YYDKDF (reference sequence). This CDR3 contains 15 residues. CDR3 DNA: TGTGCCACCAGCAGACCCGGGACAGGGAAGATTGAGCAGTTCTTC. This codes for CATSRPGTGKIEQFF.

This chain connects TRBV6-6 to TRBJ1-1; possibly TRBD1 for D (5 bases). V lost 0 bases and J 3 bases, leaving 11 bases between the germline ends. The CDR3 is 15 residues long. Germline V gene lookup returns CDR1 MNHNY and CDR2 SVGAGI (reference sequence). The CDR3 coding sequence is TGTGCCAGCAGTTACTCATCGGGACTGTACACTGAAGCTTTCTTT. It translates to CASSYSSGLYTEAFF.

In its sample, this clonotype was seen many times. The chain employs TRBV7-6 and TRBJ1-3; a possible D gene is TRBD1 (6 bases). CDR1 is SGHVS, CDR2 FNYEAQ, per germline. This CDR3 has 17 residues. Trimming took 5 bases from V and 0 from J, leaving 17 bases between them. The CDR3 loop is CASSLGVGANSGNTIYF. CDR3 sequence (DNA): TGTGCCAGCAGCCTAGGGGTGGGGGCGAACTCTGGAAACACCATATATTTT.

This clonotype came up many times. The chain has TRBV5-8 and TRBJ2-7, with D maybe TRBD2 (5 bases). This CDR3 region has 11 residues. V was cut by 4 bases and J by 4 bases, with 6 bases left in between. CDR1 and CDR2 from the germline V gene are SGHTS and YDEGEE. Here the CDR3 reads CASSEGYEQYV. The CDR3, as DNA: TGTGCCAGCAGCGAGGGATACGAGCAGTACGTC.